This TCR beta chain was recovered during a study of Graves' ophthalmopathy and Graves' hyperthyroidism. From RNA, the CDR3 regions of TCR beta chains were amplified and sequenced. First-round RT-PCR used HTBI primers; second-round multiplex PCR followed. TCRdb processed the multiplex PCR reads anew with MiXCR; each CDR3 protein has one entry. The table shows approximately 1.2 million distinct CDR3 sequences, with approximately 35% occurring only once. Study-wide results and limits: Among thyroid clonotypes expanded above 0.001 frequency, most also appeared in blood. Sensitivity reached nearly 71% and specificity around 76% when the model predicted ophthalmopathy progression.

Concerning this clonotype: The target antigen is unknown.

Germline CDR1 is ENHRY and CDR2 is SYGVKD. V was clipped by 5 bases and J by 5 bases; unmatched bases: 7. The CDR3 is 14 residues long. This clonotype originated in an adult man with Graves' hyperthyroidism. The sequenced material came from peripheral blood or thyroid tissue (not recorded which). V gene TRBV10-3 combines with J gene TRBJ2-5; TRBD1 matches at 8 bases. The CDR3 DNA reads as TGTGCCATCAGTATCCAGGGGGCAGAGGAGACCCAGTACTTC. Amino acid sequence: CAISIQGAEETQYF.